This T cell receptor beta chain appears in the sequencing data of a study of T cell responses to AZD1222 COVID-19 vaccine. With 2 bases clipped from V and 3 bases from J, the junction kept 1 base outside the gene matches. CDR1 is MNHEY and CDR2 is SVGAGI in the germline V gene. The CDR3 runs 15 residues. TCRdb's table, derived via immunoSEQ multiplex PCR, lists solely in-frame clones and lacks some. Altogether about 70,000 clones are present, approximately 90% being singletons, with the ten largest covering around 3.4%. This TCR derives from an adult who received the AZD1222 COVID-19 vaccine. The chain joins TRBV6-5 to TRBJ2-5; the match to TRBD2 covers 12 bases. Specimen: peripheral blood, collected 28 days after the second AZD1222 dose. CDR3 coding DNA: TGTGCCAGCAGTTACGCTAGCGGGAGGGAAGAGACCCAGTACTTC. Residues: CASSYASGREETQYF.